This T cell receptor (beta chain) was documented in a study of T-cell memory formation after mild COVID-19 (dated by TCRdb to the early 2020s). With regard to the full study: Most TCR sequence clusters were specific to one of the two donors. In a couple of donors, T-cell clones that expanded and contracted after mild COVID-19 were tracked by sequencing TCRalpha and TCRbeta repertoires over time. Two young, previously healthy adult volunteers made up the cohort, one male and one female.

General findings and caveats noted by the study authors: Contracting CD4+ clones appeared mostly in the CM and EM memory subsets, whereas CD8+ clones were enriched in EMRA. SARS-CoV-2 specificity of the second-wave clones peaking on day 37 was not confirmed. From day 15 to 85, contracting clones showed balanced CD4/CD8 phenotypes, whereas a second wave of clones that expanded from day 15 to 37 leaned towards CD4+. The study included only a couple of mild cases, and larger cohorts that include severe cases with pre-infection samples were judged to be necessary. Some responding clones were found in pre-infection memory, which suggests that pre-existing cross-reactive memory T cells took part in the SARS-CoV-2 response.

Points on this clonotype: What antigen it recognizes has not been identified. Per-base quality was not reported, and no clone a single base away is much larger than it.

PBMCs were isolated by Ficoll-Paque density gradient centrifugation. Trimming at the junction amounts to 5 bases on V and 8 bases on J, and the germline ends lie 15 bases apart. The CDR3 covers 13 residues, taking in both the cysteine and the phenylalanine. Just CDR3 DNA is preserved here, 39 bases in frame from base 1. CDR1 SGHTA and CDR2 FQGTGA are derived from the germline V gene. Sequencing relied on an Illumina NovaSeq 6000. TCRalpha and TCRbeta cDNA libraries were constructed by 5'RACE with constant-segment primers, with sample barcodes and unique molecular identifiers being introduced. Trizol reagent was used to extract RNA from every sample. The libraries were amplified in two PCR steps, and the second step added a second sample barcode and Illumina TruSeq adapters. Libraries were sequenced on an Illumina NovaSeq with 2 x 150 bp paired-end reads. Processing in the source paper ran as follows. With migec v1.2.7, reads were demultiplexed and then collapsed into UMI-guided consensus sequences. Using mixcr v2.1.11, the UMI consensuses were aligned to TRA and TRB V and J templates and assembled into clonotypes. Clonotypes were classified as expanded or contracted when called significant by both edgeR and NoisET, with noise models trained on biological replicates. For edgeR calls, the cutoffs were a false discovery rate-adjusted p below 0.01 and a log2 fold-change threshold of 1. PCA with hierarchical clustering of max-normalized trajectories of the 1000 most abundant clonotypes was used as exploratory dynamics analysis. Each responding clone was given a CD4 or CD8 phenotype based on the CD4+ and CD8+ repertoires, which had been sequenced separately. Using fastp trimming at Q25 and MiXCR clonotype assembly, TCRdb reanalyzed the public sequencing data and kept in-frame beta chains. Each CDR3 protein appears once, grouped with its most common genes and DNA. The V and J calls shown here were made by TCRdb, not taken from the authors' results. The table for this sample lists more than 350,000 distinct CDR3 sequences; approximately 15% of them were counted only once. The ten biggest clones cover about 22% of the sample.

The material sequenced was PBMCs or a T cell subset sorted from them (not recorded which). The TCR was taken from a man younger than 30 who had mild COVID-19 (a few samples of this study predate the infection). The sample titles of this study are shuffled in the database, so cell type and time point are left out; the donor was told from shared clones. Recombination joined TRBV7-3 with TRBJ1-2; the D gene is unclear. The CDR3 protein is CASSTGKGGGYTF. The bases read TGTGCCAGCAGCACCGGGAAGGGAGGAGGCTACACCTTC.